Each of the 29 T cell receptor beta chains below was sequenced from the same sample in a study of response to subunit inactivated influenza vaccine. TCRdb re-analysed the RT-PCR reads in MiXCR, keeping a single row per CDR3 protein. The sample holds around 710,000 distinct CDR3 sequences, about 15% seen once. The specimen comprised PBMCs from blood, sampled about 14 days before vaccination. The receptor source for this set is a man aged 45 to 65 who received an inactivated influenza vaccine.

The table lists this clonotype with a few counts. The chain has TRBV6-1 and TRBJ2-2, with D perhaps matching TRBD1 or TRBD2 (5 bases each). CDR3 length: 16 residues. Germline CDR1 reads MNHNS; CDR2 reads SASEGT. V was trimmed by 7 bases and J by 2 bases, leaving 17 bases between them. CDR3 protein: CASTYHGTVNTGELFF. The CDR3 DNA follows: TGTGCCAGCACCTACCACGGGACGGTTAACACCGGGGAGCTGTTTTTT.

This clonotype has only a few counts. The chain employs TRBV28 and TRBJ2-1; 11 bases align to TRBD2. The CDR3 contains 15 residues. V dropped 6 bases and J dropped 5; count of bases not matched to a gene: 6. Germline CDR1 and CDR2: MDHEN and SYDVKM. The CDR3 reads CASSIAGGSDNEQFF. The CDR3 coding sequence is TGTGCCAGCAGCATAGCGGGAGGGTCTGACAATGAGCAGTTCTTC.

As regards this clonotype: At one end the junction does not follow the germline gene, possibly because of a read error. The chain has TRBV19 and TRBJ1-2; no definite D call. This CDR3 spans 12 amino acids. Germline V CDR1 and CDR2: LNHDA, SQIVND (reference sequence). The CDR3 protein is CASRPSEAGYSF. The CDR3 nucleotides read TGTGCCAGCCGACCCTCAGAAGCGGGCTACTCCTTC.

This clonotype was observed a few times. This chain connects TRBV7-9 to TRBJ2-7, with D perhaps TRBD2 (5 bases). Trimming stripped 5 bases from V and 2 bases from J, with 10 bases between. Germline V gene sequence: CDR1 SEHNR, CDR2 FQNEAQ (reference sequence). The CDR3 runs to 13 residues. Here the CDR3 reads CASSPIGTYEQYF. CDR3 coding DNA: TGTGCCAGCAGCCCCATCGGGACCTACGAGCAGTACTTC.

This clonotype has a count of ten or more. The chain uses TRBV5-1 and TRBJ1-4; D gene ambiguous. This CDR3 contains 13 residues. With 4 bases removed from V and 4 bases from J, the gap between germline ends came to 8 bases. Germline V gives CDR1 SGHRS, CDR2 YFSETQ. The CDR3 region has the DNA TGCGCCAGCAGCGGCACCTTTAATGAAAAACTGTTTTTT. Translation gives CASSGTFNEKLFF.

At least ten counts were recorded for this clonotype. Relative to the germline gene, one junction end is altered; a read error may explain this. The chain uses TRBV6-2 or TRBV6-3 and TRBJ2-1; 8 bases fit TRBD2. The CDR3 is made up of 11 amino acids. Germline V lookup: CDR1 MNHEY, CDR2 SVGEGT. DNA of the CDR3: TGTGCCAGCAACGACGGGACTAGTCTAGTCTTC. This sequence encodes CASNDGTSLVF.

There are a few counts of this clonotype. The CDR3 protein is CASSPGPLEDTQYF. The CDR3 nucleotides read TGTGCCAGCAGCCCGGGACCTTTGGAAGATACGCAGTATTTT. The chain is built from TRBV7-3 and TRBJ2-3; D may be TRBD1 or TRBD2 (5 bases each). V dropped 5 bases and J dropped 5 bases, with 14 bases sitting between them. Germline values: CDR1 SGHTA, CDR2 FQGTGA. The CDR3 has 14 residues.

This clonotype was picked up a small number of times. The chain employs TRBV6-1 and TRBJ1-4, with a possible D match to TRBD1 (5 bases). The CDR3 spans 14 residues. Germline V gives CDR1 MNHNS, CDR2 SASEGT. V was trimmed by 9 bases and J by 8 bases, leaving 19 bases between them. This CDR3 is CASQRAEGLEKLFF. DNA of the CDR3: TGTGCCAGTCAGCGGGCGGAGGGGCTCGAAAAACTGTTTTTT.

The V and J genes are TRBV7-8 and TRBJ2-7; a weak D match, TRBD1 (5 bases). Germline V gene lookup returns CDR1 SGHVS and CDR2 FQNEAQ. This CDR3 region has 14 residues. The V gene lost 3 bases and the J gene lost 3 bases, with 12 bases spanning the gap. The CDR3 region is CASSFRGSIYEQYF. CDR3 sequence (DNA): TGTGCCAGCAGCTTTAGGGGCAGTATCTACGAGCAGTACTTC.

The genes are TRBV5-1 and TRBJ2-7; 7 nucleotides agree with TRBD1. The V segment lost 0 bases and the J segment 6 bases; nucleotides outside the gene matches: 9. Germline assignment: CDR1 SGHRS and CDR2 YFSETQ. This CDR3 contains 15 residues. CDR3 in DNA: TGCGCCAGCAGCTTGGAGGCAGTCAGGGACAGCGAGCAGTACTTC. Amino acids: CASSLEAVRDSEQYF.

This clonotype was seen only a few times. This rearrangement joins TRBV7-9 to TRBJ2-7, with 12 bases lining up with TRBD2. V lost 3 bases to trimming and J lost 5 bases; unmatched junction nucleotides: 8. This CDR3 contains 16 residues. CDR1 is SEHNR, CDR2 FQNEAQ, per germline (reference sequence). CDR3 coding DNA: TGTGCCAGCAGCTTGACCCTAGCGGGGGGGCCCAACGAGCAGTACTTC. Its protein product is CASSLTLAGGPNEQYF.

In nucleotides, the CDR3 is TGCGCCAGCAGCGCCAAGGACCATTATTACGAGCAGTACTTC. Protein sequence: CASSAKDHYYEQYF. The chain carries TRBV5-1 and TRBJ2-7; unclear D gene. Trimming cost V 4 bases and J 4 bases, with 15 bases left between them. Germline V gene sequence: CDR1 SGHRS, CDR2 YFSETQ. This CDR3 is 14 amino acids long. Full variable domain (remainder filled in from reference TRBV5-1 and TRBJ2-7): KAGVTQTPRYLIKTRGQQVTLSCSPISGHRSVSWYQQTPGQGLQFLFEYFSETQRNKGNFPGRFSGRQFSNSRSEMNVSTLELGDSALYLCASSAKDHYYEQYFGPGTRLTVT.

The V and J genes are TRBV3-1 and TRBJ1-6; 8 nucleotides line up with TRBD1. CDR1 is LGHDT and CDR2 is YNNKEL in the germline V gene (reference sequence). CDR3 length: 16 amino acids. V dropped 3 bases and J dropped 9; count of bases not matched to a gene: 10. CDR3 DNA: TGTGCCAGCAGCCAGGCGGGACAGGTACTCATTTCACCCCTCCACTTT. It yields the protein CASSQAGQVLISPLHF.

A few counts support this clonotype. The V and J genes are TRBV6-1 and TRBJ2-7, with D tentatively TRBD1 (6 bases). From germline, CDR1 is MNHNS and CDR2 SASEGT. CDR3 length: 14 amino acids. The germline V and J ends were trimmed by 7 bases and 5 bases, with 18 bases remaining between them. The CDR3 nucleotides are TGTGCCAGCACCTCAGGCCAGGGGAGAAACGAGCAGTACTTC. This sequence encodes CASTSGQGRNEQYF.

This clonotype was counted at least ten times. The chain couples TRBV12-3 or TRBV12-4 to TRBJ2-3; TRBD2 aligns across 10 bases. The CDR3 has 15 amino acids. After removal of 7 bases from V and 2 bases from J, the junction contained 6 bases not matched to a gene. CDR3 nucleotides: TGTGCCAGCAAAATAGCGGGGGGTGCCACAGATACGCAGTATTTT. This encodes CASKIAGGATDTQYF.

The gene calls are TRBV4-3 and TRBJ1-2, with 10 bases fitting TRBD1. The V segment lost 4 bases and the J segment 6 bases; nucleotides outside the gene matches: 5. Germline V gives CDR1 LGHNA, CDR2 YSLEER. The CDR3 runs 14 residues. The CDR3 bases are TGCGCCAGCAGCCCTCAGACAGGGGGCCATGGCTACACCTTC. Residues: CASSPQTGGHGYTF.

This clonotype was counted between two and nine times. The chain carries TRBV4-1 and TRBJ2-7; 8 positions agree with TRBD1. The CDR3 loop spans 16 amino acids. Germline values: CDR1 MGHRA, CDR2 YSYEKL. The ends lost 1 base at V and 3 bases at J; junction bases unmatched: 8. The chain's CDR3 is CASSQAPGTGYYEQYF. CDR3 in DNA: TGCGCCAGCAGCCAAGCGCCCGGGACAGGATACTACGAGCAGTACTTC.

V usage is TRBV20-1 and J usage is TRBJ1-2; possible D gene TRBD1, 6 bases. From germline, CDR1 is DFQATT and CDR2 SNEGSKA (reference sequence). CDR3 size: 13 residues. V was shortened by 3 bases and J by 7 bases, with 15 bases between the two germline ends. The CDR3: CSARSVQGSGYTF. The CDR3 DNA reads as TGCAGTGCTAGGTCGGTACAGGGTTCTGGCTACACCTTC.

The genes are TRBV7-2 and TRBJ2-1; D is unclear. CDR1 is SGHTA, CDR2 FQGNSA, per germline. This CDR3 spans 16 amino acids. The ends were cut back, 2 bases at V and 0 bases at J, with 11 bases in the middle. The CDR3 coding sequence is TGTGCCAGCAGCTTAAGGGCAGGCTCCTCCTACAATGAGCAGTTCTTC. The encoded protein is CASSLRAGSSYNEQFF.

This chain connects TRBV11-2 to TRBJ2-5, with TRBD1 matching over 9 bases. CDR1 is SGHAT, CDR2 FQNNGV, per germline. The CDR3 sequence is 18 residues long. Trimming cost V 2 bases and J 4 bases; bases outside gene matches: 14. Here the CDR3 reads CASSLWGDRVKIRETQYF. The CDR3 DNA sequence: TGTGCCAGCAGCTTATGGGGGGACAGGGTGAAGATACGAGAGACCCAGTACTTC.

CDR3 nucleotides: TGTGCCAGCAGTCCCCCCGGAGGCAACAATGAGCAGTTCTTC. Its translation is CASSPPGGNNEQFF. The V call is TRBV28, the J call TRBJ2-1; weak D call: TRBD2 (5 bases). CDR3 length equals 14 residues. Per the germline V gene, CDR1 is MDHEN and CDR2 is SYDVKM. The V and J ends lost 5 bases and 5 bases respectively, with 13 bases between them.

J is TRBJ2-6 and V is TRBV7-2; no definite D call. The V gene lost 5 bases and the J gene lost 6 bases, with 17 bases spanning the gap. The length of the CDR3 is 16 residues. Germline V lookup: CDR1 SGHTA, CDR2 FQGNSA. CDR3 DNA: TGTGCCAGCAGCCCGCATATCGTATCGACGGCCAACGTCCTGACTTTC. Translating gives CASSPHIVSTANVLTF.

The V gene is TRBV10-3, the J gene TRBJ2-1; maybe TRBD1 (7 bases). V was pared by 10 bases and J by 9 bases, with 16 bases between. The CDR3 totals 12 residues. The germline V gene encodes CDR1 ENHRY and CDR2 SYGVKD. DNA of the CDR3: TGTGCCAGCAGGGGGGTCCAAGGTGAGCAGTTCTTC. This encodes CASRGVQGEQFF.

V gene TRBV20-1 combines with J gene TRBJ2-1; no reliable D call. Germline V gene sequence: CDR1 DFQATT, CDR2 SNEGSKA (reference sequence). V was clipped by 3 bases and J by 6 bases, with 6 bases between them. This CDR3 region has 11 residues. Here the CDR3 reads CSARGPNEQFF. In DNA, the CDR3 is TGCAGTGCTAGGGGCCCCAATGAGCAGTTCTTC.

This clonotype was counted between two and nine times. The J gene is TRBJ1-1, the V gene TRBV29-1; 10 bases are a match to TRBD1. The V and J ends lost 6 bases and 4 bases, in that order; junction bases with no gene match: 2. Germline V CDR1 and CDR2: SQVTM, ANQGSEA. The CDR3 totals 12 residues. The CDR3 coding sequence is TGCAGCGTCCGGACAGGGGGCACTGAAGCTTTCTTT. Protein sequence: CSVRTGGTEAFF.

The CDR3 DNA sequence: TGCAGTGCCAATGACGGAAGGCCCGAGCAGTTCTTC. Residues: CSANDGRPEQFF. V and J are TRBV20-1 and TRBJ2-1; D unresolved. Germline V gene data show CDR1 as DFQATT and CDR2 as SNEGSKA (reference sequence). V lost 6 bases and J lost 10, with 16 bases in between. CDR3 length: 12 residues.

This chain links TRBV29-1 with TRBJ2-7; 9 nucleotides agree with TRBD1. CDR1 and CDR2 (germline): SQVTM, ANQGSEA. The CDR3 covers 13 residues. Unmatched junction bases numbered 5, after V lost 5 bases and J lost 3 bases. The CDR3 sequence is CSVKDRGNYEQYF. In DNA, the CDR3 is TGCAGCGTTAAGGACAGGGGAAACTACGAGCAGTACTTC.

This clonotype was recorded at least ten times. The rearrangement joins TRBV29-1 to TRBJ2-1; 7 nucleotides line up with TRBD1. CDR1 SQVTM and CDR2 ANQGSEA come from the germline V gene. The CDR3 loop spans 14 amino acids. The V gene end was trimmed by 7 bases and the J gene end by 0 bases; junction bases not matched to a gene: 6. The CDR3 protein is CSAEDRFSYNEQFF. The CDR3, as DNA: TGCAGCGCCGAGGACAGGTTCTCCTACAATGAGCAGTTCTTC.

The sample holds a few counts of this clonotype. The chain has TRBV7-2 and TRBJ2-2; perhaps D is TRBD1 or TRBD2 (5 bases each). The V end lost 5 bases, the J end lost 5 bases, and 12 bases lay between the germline ends. The CDR3 covers 14 residues. The germline V gene encodes CDR1 SGHTA and CDR2 FQGNSA. In DNA, the CDR3 is TGTGCCAGCAGCCCCAGTGAGGGGACCGGGGAGCTGTTTTTT. Its translation: CASSPSEGTGELFF.